The 29 T cell receptor beta chains below were found in one sample sequenced in a study of OX40 agonist ivuxolimab in advanced cancers. Profiled with immunoSEQ multiplex PCR; TCRdb holds only in-frame clones, not every one. The table lists 60,000 or so clones, over 70% of them singletons. The sequenced sample was CD4+ or CD8+ T cells sorted from blood, obtained in a trial of the OX40 agonist ivuxolimab. The receptors shown here come from an adult with an advanced solid tumor such as melanoma, head and neck, liver or kidney cancer.

In this sample, this clone turned up a few times. The V and J genes are TRBV9 and TRBJ2-3; D call uncertain. V lost 0 bases to trimming and J lost 4 bases, with 6 bases between them. This CDR3 is built from 13 residues. CDR1 and CDR2 from the germline V gene are SGDLS and YYNGEE. The CDR3: CASSVVDSDTQYF. CDR3 DNA: TGTGCCAGCAGCGTAGTTGACTCAGATACGCAGTATTTT.

This chain uses TRBV28 with TRBJ2-1, with unresolved D. Germline CDR1 reads MDHEN; CDR2 reads SYDVKM. Trimming stripped 5 bases from V and 9 bases from J, with 8 bases between. This CDR3 is 11 amino acids long. The CDR3 reads CASSRLGEQFF. The CDR3, as DNA: TGTGCCAGCAGTCGGTTAGGTGAGCAGTTCTTC.

This chain connects TRBV19 to TRBJ2-1; 15 nucleotides align to TRBD2. Looked up from germline, CDR1 is LNHDA and CDR2 is SQIVND (reference sequence). V was pared by 4 bases and J by 10 bases, with 11 bases of the junction left unmatched. The CDR3 is 17 residues long. The CDR3 region is CASSTGLAGGPNREQFF. The CDR3 DNA reads TGTGCCAGTAGTACTGGACTAGCGGGAGGGCCGAATCGAGAGCAGTTCTTC. The complete variable domain, with remaining parts taken from reference TRBV19 and TRBJ2-1, reads DGGITQSPKYLFRKEGQNVTLSCEQNLNHDAMYWYRQDPGQGLRLIYYSQIVNDFQKGDIAEGYSVSREKKESFPLTVTSAQKNPTAFYLCASSTGLAGGPNREQFFGPGTRLTVL.

This sequence joins TRBV30 and TRBJ1-3, with D possibly TRBD1 on 6 matching bases. The germline CDR1 and CDR2 sequences are GTSNPN and SVGIG (reference sequence). V was cut by 4 bases and J by 0 bases, with 13 bases left in between. The CDR3 is made up of 15 amino acids. CDR3 loop: CAWTGARSSGNTIYF. The CDR3, as DNA: TGTGCCTGGACAGGGGCCCGAAGCTCTGGAAACACCATATATTTT.

In its sample, this clone was seen a few times. The gene calls are TRBV30 and TRBJ1-1, with 8 bases lining up with TRBD1. V was clipped by 3 bases and J by 4 bases; unmatched bases: 4. Germline V gene data show CDR1 as GTSNPN and CDR2 as SVGIG (reference sequence). The CDR3 is 13 amino acids. CDR3 DNA sequence: TGTGCCTGGAGCAGACAGGGGCCCACTGAAGCTTTCTTT. It codes for CAWSRQGPTEAFF.

This clone was found once. This chain connects TRBV6-6 to TRBJ2-2; TRBD1 is a possible D gene (5 bases). Trimming removed 6 bases at V and 4 bases at J, with 15 bases between. The CDR3 contains 15 residues. Germline loops: CDR1 MNHNY, CDR2 SVGAGI (reference sequence). The DNA for the CDR3 is TGTGCCAGCAGAAACTCACAGGAAGCCACCGGGGAGCTGTTTTTT. Protein: CASRNSQEATGELFF.

The chain couples TRBV7-2 to TRBJ2-5; D is perhaps TRBD2 (5 bases). The J call may be mistaken, given a closer DNA end match to TRBJ2-7. Germline V CDR1 and CDR2: SGHTA, FQGNSA. This CDR3 contains 13 residues. The CDR3 coding sequence is TGTGCCAGCAGCTTCACTAGTCCCTACGAGCAGTACTTC. Translating gives CASSFTSPYEQYF.

The CDR3 region is CASSVTVRAYEQYF. The CDR3, as DNA: TGTGCCAGCAGTGTGACGGTCCGGGCTTACGAGCAGTACTTC. This sequence joins TRBV5-6 and TRBJ2-7, with D unresolved. Germline CDR1 reads SGHDT; CDR2 reads YYEEEE. V was pared by 5 bases and J by 4 bases, with 16 bases between. The CDR3 has 14 residues.

Here the CDR3 reads CASSQGIQGDTEAFF. The CDR3 nucleotides read TGCGCCAGCAGCCAGGGGATTCAGGGGGACACTGAAGCTTTCTTT. The rearrangement joins TRBV4-1 to TRBJ1-1; 7 positions agree with TRBD1. The CDR3 length is 15 residues. Germline V gives CDR1 MGHRA, CDR2 YSYEKL. The V and J ends lost 3 bases and 3 bases, in that order; junction bases with no gene match: 7.

The rearrangement uses TRBV7-2 and TRBJ2-5; 11 nucleotides align to TRBD2. Germline trimming cut 3 bases from V and 2 bases from J; bases unmatched to any gene: 5. The CDR3 contains 16 residues. CDR1 and CDR2 (germline): SGHTA, FQGNSA. CDR3 loop: CASSLGSGGVQETQYF. The DNA of the CDR3 is TGTGCCAGCAGCTTGGGTAGCGGGGGGGTTCAAGAGACCCAGTACTTC.

The chain couples TRBV10-3 to TRBJ1-2, with D maybe TRBD1 (5 bases). V lost 2 bases to trimming and J lost 3 bases, with 10 bases between them. The CDR3 runs to 14 residues. Germline V gene data show CDR1 as ENHRY and CDR2 as SYGVKD. The DNA of the CDR3 is TGTGCCATCAGTGAGGCCCCGGGGGACTATGGCTACACCTTC. Protein: CAISEAPGDYGYTF.

V and J are TRBV11-1 and TRBJ1-1, with D uncertain. V lost 0 bases and J lost 3, with 8 bases in between. CDR1 SGHAT and CDR2 FQDESV come from the germline V gene (reference sequence). This CDR3 comprises 14 residues. DNA of the CDR3: TGTGCCAGCAGCTTAGCCTTCATGGACACTGAAGCTTTCTTT. This codes for CASSLAFMDTEAFF.

This clone was counted a single time. The genes are TRBV5-5 and TRBJ1-2; TRBD1 is a possible D gene (5 bases). The V end was cut by 3 bases, the J end by 6 bases, with 12 bases between. Germline V CDR1 and CDR2: SGHKS, YYEKEE (reference sequence). The CDR3 sequence is 13 residues long. The CDR3 spells CASSSAAGDGYTF. The DNA of the CDR3 is TGTGCCAGCAGCTCCGCGGCGGGGGATGGCTACACCTTC.

The rearrangement uses TRBV5-4 and TRBJ1-3; D is possibly TRBD1 (6 bases). CDR3 length: 15 residues. Germline lookup yields CDR1 SGHNT and CDR2 YYREEE (reference sequence). Trimming took 5 bases from V and 1 from J, leaving 13 bases between them. This CDR3 reads CASSPDRFSGNTIYF. As DNA, the CDR3 is TGTGCCAGCAGTCCTGACAGGTTTTCTGGAAACACCATATATTTT.

A few counts support this clone. The chain employs TRBV7-2 and TRBJ2-5; TRBD2 matches 7 bases. The trim removed 5 bases at V and 4 bases at J, leaving 10 bases unmatched. This CDR3 spans 15 amino acids. Germline V gene lookup returns CDR1 SGHTA and CDR2 FQGNSA. The CDR3: CASSPNQGGGETQYF. The CDR3 DNA is TGTGCCAGCAGCCCGAACCAAGGCGGGGGAGAGACCCAGTACTTC. Combining the CDR3 with reference TRBV7-2 and TRBJ2-5 gives the whole variable domain GAGVSQSPSNKVTEKGKDVELRCDPISGHTALYWYRQSLGQGLEFLIYFQGNSAPDKSGLPSDRFSAERTGGSVSTLTIQRTQQEDSAVYLCASSPNQGGGETQYFGPGTRLLVL.

The chain uses TRBV5-4 and TRBJ2-5, with D tentatively TRBD1 (5 bases). The germline V gene has CDR1 SGHNT and CDR2 YYREEE (reference sequence). The CDR3 extends over 14 amino acids. The V end lost 0 bases, the J end lost 5 bases, and 11 bases lay between the germline ends. CDR3: CASSLVGAAETQYF. CDR3 DNA: TGTGCCAGCAGCTTGGTTGGGGCTGCGGAGACCCAGTACTTC.

The genes are TRBV5-5 and TRBJ2-7; TRBD1 is a possible D gene (5 bases). CDR3 length: 12 residues. Germline CDR1 is SGHKS and CDR2 is YYEKEE (reference sequence). V lost 3 bases and J 3 bases, leaving 7 bases between the germline ends. The CDR3 DNA reads as TGTGCCAGCAGCTCCACAGGCTACGAGCAGTACTTC. Translating it yields CASSSTGYEQYF.

This chain connects TRBV28 to TRBJ1-2; no reliable D call. Germline V CDR1 and CDR2: MDHEN, SYDVKM. The V and J ends lost 1 base and 1 base respectively, with 10 bases between them. The CDR3 runs to 15 residues. The DNA of the CDR3 is TGTGCCAGCAGTTTATCTAGAGAATTTAACTATGGCTACACCTTC. It translates to CASSLSREFNYGYTF.

The J gene is TRBJ1-1, the V gene TRBV28; D is possibly TRBD1 (6 bases). CDR3 size: 14 residues. V lost 5 bases to trimming and J lost 2 bases, with 12 bases between them. Looked up from germline, CDR1 is MDHEN and CDR2 is SYDVKM. The CDR3: CASSLRQENTEAFF. The CDR3 nucleotides read TGTGCCAGCAGTCTCCGACAGGAAAACACTGAAGCTTTCTTT.

This clone appeared a few times. The chain combines TRBV21-1 with TRBJ2-1; TRBD1, the D gene given by the table, was not confirmed from the DNA. TRBV21-1 corresponds to a pseudogene. The CDR3 sequence is 19 residues long. The CDR3 loop is CASSRYRDRGFYSYNEQFF. The CDR3 DNA reads as TGTGCCAGCAGCAGGTACCGGGACAGGGGGTTCTACTCCTACAATGAGCAGTTCTTC.

J is TRBJ2-5 and V is TRBV7-6; D gene unclear. Germline V CDR1 and CDR2: SGHVS, FNYEAQ. Trimming pared 3 bases from V and 9 bases from J, leaving 14 bases between. This CDR3 region has 13 residues. For the CDR3, the DNA is TGTGCCAGCAGCTTTGGAAGCTCCCGGGCCCAGTACTTC. Protein sequence: CASSFGSSRAQYF.

The chain joins TRBV7-2 to TRBJ2-5, with D hard to call. The DNA end favors TRBJ2-7, so the J call may be wrong. Germline V gene sequence: CDR1 SGHTA, CDR2 FQGNSA. The CDR3 has 14 residues. This CDR3 is CASSLDFNTYEQYF. The DNA for the CDR3 is TGTGCCAGCAGCTTAGATTTCAATACCTACGAGCAGTACTTC.

The chain links TRBV10-3 to TRBJ2-1; 7 bases fit TRBD1. Germline CDR1 ENHRY, CDR2 SYGVKD. The V and J ends lost 6 bases and 5 bases, in that order; junction bases with no gene match: 10. The CDR3 has 15 amino acids. This chain's CDR3 is CAIRKEGAYNNEQFF. The CDR3 nucleotides read TGTGCCATCAGAAAAGAGGGGGCTTATAACAATGAGCAGTTCTTC.

The chain recombines TRBV7-2 with TRBJ2-7; D remains unclear. Deletions cut 1 base from V and 0 bases from J, with 7 bases between. The germline V gene has CDR1 SGHTA and CDR2 FQGNSA. This CDR3 spans 14 amino acids. As DNA, the CDR3 is TGTGCCAGCAGCTTAGGGGCGGCCTCCTACGAGCAGTACTTC. Its protein is CASSLGAASYEQYF. The variable domain in full, completed from reference TRBV7-2 and TRBJ2-7, reads GAGVSQSPSNKVTEKGKDVELRCDPISGHTALYWYRQSLGQGLEFLIYFQGNSAPDKSGLPSDRFSAERTGGSVSTLTIQRTQQEDSAVYLCASSLGAASYEQYFGPGTRLTVT.

CDR3 nucleotides: TGTGCCAGCAGCCAGGGGACTAGCGGGAGAAATTTTGAGCAGTTCTTC. This encodes CASSQGTSGRNFEQFF. The chain links TRBV4-2 to TRBJ2-1; 14 nucleotides match TRBD2. Looked up from germline, CDR1 is LGHNA and CDR2 is YNFKEQ. V shed 3 bases, J shed 9 bases, and the junction held 7 bases outside the gene matches. This CDR3 is built from 16 residues.

V gene TRBV5-1 combines with J gene TRBJ2-5; 14 bases align to TRBD2. The CDR3 length is 16 residues. V lost 4 bases and J lost 3; bases outside the gene matches: 5. Germline V gives CDR1 SGHRS, CDR2 YFSETQ. CDR3 in amino acids: CASSPGLAGVEETQYF. The CDR3, as DNA: TGCGCCAGCAGCCCGGGACTAGCGGGAGTGGAAGAGACCCAGTACTTC.

The chain couples TRBV7-3 to TRBJ1-5, with no clear D. V lost 2 bases and J 7 bases, leaving 15 bases between the germline ends. The CDR3 sequence is 15 residues long. The V gene's germline CDR1 is SGHTA and CDR2 FQGTGA. CDR3 sequence: CASSLRPRTNQPQHF. CDR3 in DNA: TGTGCCAGCAGCTTACGGCCTCGGACCAACCAGCCCCAGCATTTT.

The V call is TRBV5-1, the J call TRBJ2-2, with 9 bases aligning to TRBD1. Germline lookup yields CDR1 SGHRS and CDR2 YFSETQ. V lost 0 bases and J lost 7; bases outside the gene matches: 7. This CDR3 has 16 residues. The CDR3 is CASSLEGQGSLGELFF. DNA of the CDR3: TGCGCCAGCAGCTTGGAGGGACAGGGATCTCTCGGGGAGCTGTTTTTT.

This chain joins TRBV6-1 and TRBJ2-7, with D perhaps TRBD1 (6 bases). Germline V CDR1 and CDR2: MNHNS, SASEGT. The ends were cut back, 1 base at V and 1 base at J, with 11 bases in the middle. The CDR3 is made up of 15 amino acids. CDR3 DNA: TGTGCCAGCAGTGAAGAGGGACATCATTCCTACGAGCAGTACTTC. Amino acids: CASSEEGHHSYEQYF.